This is a list of T cell receptor beta chains from one sample in a study of T-cell reconstitution after alpha-beta-depleted transplantation in children. One entry per CDR3 protein, called by TCRdb with MiXCR from the PCR reads. The sample comprises some 600,000 distinct CDR3 sequences, approximately 13% of which are singletons, and roughly 2.3% rests with the top ten. The sequencing used PBMCs, mostly from graft donor cells, collected 360 days after TCRalphabeta/CD19-depleted stem cell transplant. Source of these receptors: a male patient younger than 18 who had a stem cell transplant for acute myeloid leukemia, so the T cells may come from the graft donor. CDR3s include the opening cysteine and the closing phenylalanine or tryptophan. The order of the fields is clone size, D gene, V gene, J gene, CDR3 DNA, CDR3 protein. The D gene is left open where the match is weak. Clone size is not always given. Where it is, it says once, few, many or a class for expanded clones.

abundance: few
d_gene: NA
v_gene: TRBV28
j_gene: TRBJ2-2
CDR3nt: TGTGCCAGCAGTTTATCGGGCAGGGGCGGGACCGGGGAGCTGTTTTTT
CDR3aa: CASSLSGRGGTGELFF

abundance: few
d_gene: TRBD1
v_gene: TRBV3-1
j_gene: TRBJ2-2
CDR3nt: TGTGCCAGCAGCCGGCTCCAGGGGGCCGGGACCACCGGGGAGCTGTTTTTT
CDR3aa: CASSRLQGAGTTGELFF

abundance: NA
d_gene: NA
v_gene: TRBV4-2
j_gene: TRBJ1-5
CDR3nt: TGTGCCAGCAGCCAAGGTGCGCGGACCGATCAGCCCCAGCATTTT
CDR3aa: CASSQGARTDQPQHF

abundance: many
d_gene: TRBD2
v_gene: TRBV29-1
j_gene: TRBJ2-3
CDR3nt: TGCAGCGCCCCGGGACTAGCAGATACGCAGTATTTT
CDR3aa: CSAPGLADTQYF

abundance: NA
d_gene: TRBD2
v_gene: TRBV7-3
j_gene: TRBJ2-1
CDR3nt: TGTGCCAGCAGCTTCGCCTCGGGACTAGTCAGCGGTGAGCAGTTCTTC
CDR3aa: CASSFASGLVSGEQFF

abundance: few
d_gene: NA
v_gene: TRBV5-4
j_gene: TRBJ2-3
CDR3nt: TGTGCCAGCAGCCTCGACTCCACCACAGATACGCAGTATTTT
CDR3aa: CASSLDSTTDTQYF

abundance: NA
d_gene: NA
v_gene: TRBV18
j_gene: TRBJ1-3
CDR3nt: TGTGCCAGCTCACTCATAAGACAGGTCGACTCTGGAAACACCATATATTTT
CDR3aa: CASSLIRQVDSGNTIYF

abundance: few
d_gene: NA
v_gene: TRBV18
j_gene: TRBJ1-2
CDR3nt: TGTGCCAGCTCACCACCAGTCAGTTTTTCTGGCTACACCTTC
CDR3aa: CASSPPVSFSGYTF

abundance: NA
d_gene: TRBD1
v_gene: TRBV23-1
j_gene: TRBJ2-5
CDR3nt: TGCGCCAGCAGTCAATCGGTCGGACAGGGTGATGTAGAGACCCAGTACTTC
CDR3aa: CASSQSVGQGDVETQYF

abundance: NA
d_gene: TRBD2
v_gene: TRBV28
j_gene: TRBJ2-5
CDR3nt: TGTGCCAGCAGTGGGACTAGCGCCTCATTCCAAGAGACCCAGTACTTC
CDR3aa: CASSGTSASFQETQYF

abundance: many
d_gene: NA
v_gene: TRBV7-2
j_gene: TRBJ2-7
CDR3nt: TGTGCCAGCAGCGTGGGCGGGACAGTCTACGAGCAGTACTTC
CDR3aa: CASSVGGTVYEQYF

abundance: NA
d_gene: TRBD1
v_gene: TRBV29-1
j_gene: TRBJ2-7
CDR3nt: TGCGGGCGGGCCCGGACAGGGGGTTCCTACGAGCAGTACTTC
CDR3aa: CGRARTGGSYEQYF

abundance: NA
d_gene: NA
v_gene: TRBV7-4
j_gene: TRBJ1-2
CDR3nt: TGTGCCAGCAGCTTTGGGGCCGGCTTC
CDR3aa: CASSFGAGF

abundance: NA
d_gene: NA
v_gene: TRBV7-6
j_gene: TRBJ2-5
CDR3nt: TGTGCCAGCAGCTTTTCGAGGGCCGTCAAGGGGGAGACCCAGTACTTC
CDR3aa: CASSFSRAVKGETQYF

abundance: NA
d_gene: NA
v_gene: TRBV12-3/TRBV12-4
j_gene: TRBJ1-6
CDR3nt: TGTGCCAGCAACTCCTTTGGAGGTAATTCACCCCTCCACTTT
CDR3aa: CASNSFGGNSPLHF

abundance: many
d_gene: NA
v_gene: TRBV20-1
j_gene: TRBJ1-6
CDR3nt: TGCAGTGCTCAAAACGGGGCGTCCTATAATTCACCCCTCCACTTT
CDR3aa: CSAQNGASYNSPLHF

abundance: few
d_gene: TRBD2
v_gene: TRBV6-2/TRBV6-3
j_gene: TRBJ2-1
CDR3nt: TGTGCCAGCAGTTACTCGACGGCTAGCGGGCGTTACAATGAGCAGTTCTTC
CDR3aa: CASSYSTASGRYNEQFF

abundance: NA
d_gene: TRBD1
v_gene: TRBV6-2/TRBV6-3
j_gene: TRBJ2-7
CDR3nt: TGTGCCAGCGTTACCGGGGACAGGGGCTACGAGCAGTACTTC
CDR3aa: CASVTGDRGYEQYF

abundance: many
d_gene: TRBD2
v_gene: TRBV20-1
j_gene: TRBJ2-7
CDR3nt: TGCAGTGCTAGAGACCCACTAGCGGGAGTCTACGAGCAGTACTTC
CDR3aa: CSARDPLAGVYEQYF

abundance: few
d_gene: NA
v_gene: TRBV19
j_gene: TRBJ2-3
CDR3nt: TGTGCCAGTAGGCACCCCTCCTGGAGGAGGGCCGGTACGCAGTATTTT
CDR3aa: CASRHPSWRRAGTQYF

abundance: NA
d_gene: TRBD2
v_gene: TRBV20-1
j_gene: TRBJ2-7
CDR3nt: TGCAGTGCTAGAGATCTTCGTACAGCGGGAGGCCACAGGGAGCAGTACTTC
CDR3aa: CSARDLRTAGGHREQYF

abundance: few
d_gene: NA
v_gene: TRBV2
j_gene: TRBJ2-1
CDR3nt: TGTGCCACCCAGGACTGGAGCTCCTACAATGAGCAGTTCTTC
CDR3aa: CATQDWSSYNEQFF

abundance: NA
d_gene: NA
v_gene: TRBV7-9
j_gene: TRBJ2-1
CDR3nt: TGTGCCAGCAGCCGGACGGCAGGAAACAATGAGCAGTTCTTC
CDR3aa: CASSRTAGNNEQFF

abundance: few
d_gene: NA
v_gene: TRBV7-9
j_gene: TRBJ2-1
CDR3nt: TGTGCCAGCAGCTTACCGGACCGCTCCTACAATGAGCAGTTCTTC
CDR3aa: CASSLPDRSYNEQFF

abundance: few
d_gene: NA
v_gene: TRBV24-1
j_gene: TRBJ1-5
CDR3nt: TGTGCCACCAGTGATCAACAGGATAGCAATCAGCCCCAGCATTTT
CDR3aa: CATSDQQDSNQPQHF

abundance: NA
d_gene: NA
v_gene: TRBV7-6
j_gene: TRBJ1-1
CDR3nt: TGTGCCAGCAGCTTAGTAGCGAGCCCGAACACTGAAGCTTTCTTT
CDR3aa: CASSLVASPNTEAFF

abundance: NA
d_gene: TRBD1
v_gene: TRBV12-3/TRBV12-4
j_gene: TRBJ1-2
CDR3nt: TGTGCCAGCAGTGGACAGGGATGGGATGGCTACACCTTC
CDR3aa: CASSGQGWDGYTF

abundance: many
d_gene: NA
v_gene: TRBV7-8
j_gene: TRBJ2-7
CDR3nt: TGTGCCAGCGGTCCGGGCGCTAGCAGCGAGCAGTACTTC
CDR3aa: CASGPGASSEQYF

abundance: few
d_gene: NA
v_gene: TRBV11-2
j_gene: TRBJ2-7
CDR3nt: TGTGCCAGCAGCTCCCTGGGGACATTTTACGAGCAGTACTTC
CDR3aa: CASSSLGTFYEQYF

abundance: many
d_gene: TRBD2
v_gene: TRBV5-1
j_gene: TRBJ2-1
CDR3nt: TGCGCCAGCAACCTTAGCGGGAAGAATGAGCAGTTCTTC
CDR3aa: CASNLSGKNEQFF

abundance: many
d_gene: NA
v_gene: TRBV7-2
j_gene: TRBJ1-2
CDR3nt: TGTGCCAGCAGCTTAGGTGGGGTGGAAGCTAACTATGGCTACACCTTC
CDR3aa: CASSLGGVEANYGYTF

abundance: NA
d_gene: NA
v_gene: TRBV29-1
j_gene: TRBJ2-2
CDR3nt: TGCAGCGTCACGGGAATCACCGGGGAGCTGTTTTTT
CDR3aa: CSVTGITGELFF

abundance: few
d_gene: TRBD2
v_gene: TRBV7-3
j_gene: TRBJ2-1
CDR3nt: TGTGCCAGCAGCTCCACCGGGACTAGTAACAATGAGCAGTTCTTC
CDR3aa: CASSSTGTSNNEQFF

abundance: few
d_gene: NA
v_gene: TRBV20-1
j_gene: TRBJ2-3
CDR3nt: TGCAGTGCTAGAGATCCTTATACGCAGTATTTT
CDR3aa: CSARDPYTQYF

abundance: few
d_gene: TRBD2
v_gene: TRBV20-1
j_gene: TRBJ2-2
CDR3nt: TGCAGTGCGGATCCGGGACTAGCGGGATCTGGGGAGCTGTTTTTT
CDR3aa: CSADPGLAGSGELFF

abundance: few
d_gene: TRBD1
v_gene: TRBV12-5
j_gene: TRBJ2-1
CDR3nt: TGTGCTAGTGGTACACCGGACAGGTACGGTGACAATGAGCAGTTCTTC
CDR3aa: CASGTPDRYGDNEQFF

abundance: NA
d_gene: TRBD2
v_gene: TRBV7-8
j_gene: TRBJ2-1
CDR3nt: TGTGCCAGCAGCTTAGCCCCCAAGCGGGAGGGACCCTACAATGAGCAGTTCTTC
CDR3aa: CASSLAPKREGPYNEQFF